These 30 T cell receptor beta chains were sequenced from one sample in a study of low-dose radiotherapy and immunotherapy resistance in tumors. Time point here: before trial treatment. TCR amplification ran 20 PCR cycles using constant-region and V-primer adapter primers. TCRdb used MiXCR to reprocess the reads, holding one entry per CDR3 protein. This table holds about 50,000 distinct CDR3 sequences, about 12% found once. The material was PBMCs, obtained before treatment. The receptors stem from a female donor with ovarian cancer.

This clonotype was observed many times. This sequence joins TRBV4-2 and TRBJ2-2; D tentatively fits TRBD1 or TRBD2 (6 bases each). V was shortened by 4 bases and J by 3 bases, with 15 bases between the two germline ends. This CDR3 has 16 amino acids. CDR1 is LGHNA and CDR2 is YNFKEQ in the germline V gene. Written as DNA, the CDR3 is TGTGCCAGCAGCCGTTGGGGGGCCGGGGACACCGGGGAGCTGTTTTTT. This gives the protein CASSRWGAGDTGELFF.

The chain uses TRBV28 and TRBJ2-1, with 10 positions matching TRBD2. Germline lookup yields CDR1 MDHEN and CDR2 SYDVKM. The ends lost 5 bases at V and 8 bases at J; junction bases unmatched: 3. This CDR3 is 13 amino acids long. The CDR3 region has the DNA TGTGCCAGCAGTCTAGCGGGAGCCTATGAGCAGTTCTTC. It codes for CASSLAGAYEQFF.

The chain recombines TRBV2 with TRBJ2-3; D uncertain. V gave up 10 bases and J gave up 0 bases, with 14 bases separating them. The CDR3 is 14 amino acids. The germline V gene has CDR1 SNHLY and CDR2 FYNNEI. The CDR3 bases are TGTGCCACCTTACAAATCCATAGCACAGATACGCAGTATTTT. Translation gives CATLQIHSTDTQYF. Using reference TRBV2 and TRBJ2-3 for the parts outside the CDR3, the full variable domain is EPEVTQTPSHQVTQMGQEVILRCVPISNHLYFYWYRQILGQKVEFLVSFYNNEISEKSEIFDDQFSVERPDGSNFTLKIRSTKLEDSAMYFCATLQIHSTDTQYFGPGTRLTVL.

This clonotype occurred many times. The CDR3 DNA reads as TGTGCCAGCTCACCACAGGGGGATGAAAAACTGTTTTTT. It translates to CASSPQGDEKLFF. The chain joins TRBV18 to TRBJ1-4; a possible D gene is TRBD1 (6 bases). The CDR3 has 13 residues. Germline V CDR1 and CDR2: KGHSH, LQKENI. The V and J ends lost 1 base and 6 bases respectively, with 6 bases between them. Looking up the rest from reference TRBV18 and TRBJ1-4 gives the full variable domain: NAGVMQNPRHLVRRRGQEARLRCSPMKGHSHVYWYRQLPEEGLKFMVYLQKENIIDESGMPKERFSAEFPKEGPSILRIQQVVRGDSAAYFCASSPQGDEKLFFGSGTQLSVL.

This rearrangement joins TRBV5-1 to TRBJ1-4; perhaps TRBD1 as D (6 bases). The CDR3 is made up of 16 amino acids. Looked up from germline, CDR1 is SGHRS and CDR2 is YFSETQ. The V gene lost 4 bases and the J gene lost 3 bases, with 16 bases spanning the gap. The CDR3 sequence: CASSTRPGEANEKLFF. DNA of the CDR3: TGCGCCAGCAGCACCCGTCCAGGGGAGGCTAATGAAAAACTGTTTTTT.

V and J are TRBV19 and TRBJ2-7; TRBD1 agrees at 8 bases. The V segment lost 6 bases and the J segment 2 bases; nucleotides outside the gene matches: 6. Germline V gene lookup returns CDR1 LNHDA and CDR2 SQIVND (reference sequence). This CDR3 is 14 amino acids long. The CDR3 DNA reads as TGTGCCAGTAGCCCGACAGGGGCCCCCTACGAGCAGTACTTC. As protein: CASSPTGAPYEQYF.

This clonotype was found many times. The chain couples TRBV2 to TRBJ2-1; D not certain. The V and J ends lost 7 bases and 0 bases respectively, with 4 bases between them. Germline assignment: CDR1 SNHLY and CDR2 FYNNEI. CDR3 length: 12 residues. The CDR3 region has the DNA TGTGCCAGCACGTTCTCCTACAATGAGCAGTTCTTC. It encodes CASTFSYNEQFF.

This clonotype was seen repeatedly, ten times or more. The chain couples TRBV7-2 to TRBJ2-1, with 9 bases that match TRBD1. In germline, CDR1 is SGHTA, CDR2 FQGNSA. The CDR3 consists of 15 residues. J lost 5 bases, V lost 10 bases, and 12 bases had no gene match. CDR3 bases: TGTGCCACCACCAGAGGGACAGGGCCTAACAATGAGCAGTTCTTC. This gives the protein CATTRGTGPNNEQFF. The variable domain in full, with the rest retrieved from reference TRBV7-2 and TRBJ2-1, is GAGVSQSPSNKVTEKGKDVELRCDPISGHTALYWYRQSLGQGLEFLIYFQGNSAPDKSGLPSDRFSAERTGGSVSTLTIQRTQQEDSAVYLCATTRGTGPNNEQFFGPGTRLTVL.

The sample holds many counts of this clonotype. The chain is built from TRBV5-6 and TRBJ1-1; weak D call: TRBD1 (5 bases). In germline, CDR1 is SGHDT, CDR2 YYEEEE. The V end was cut by 5 bases, the J end by 3 bases, with 11 bases between. The CDR3 is 13 amino acids. The CDR3, as DNA: TGTGCCAGCAGGTTCGGGGGGGACACTGAAGCTTTCTTT. As protein: CASRFGGDTEAFF.

This clonotype was seen many times. A read error may produce the germline difference seen at one junction end. The chain joins TRBV5-5 to TRBJ2-3; 7 positions agree with TRBD2. Germline V gene data show CDR1 as SGHKS and CDR2 as YYEKEE (reference sequence). This CDR3 has 15 residues. This chain's CDR3 is CASSMLSGGADTQYF. CDR3 coding DNA: TGCGCCAGCAGCATGCTATCGGGAGGAGCAGATACGCAGTATTTT.

The chain is built from TRBV5-8 and TRBJ2-3; the match to TRBD1 covers 11 bases. V lost 4 bases, J lost 2 bases, and 3 bases stayed unmatched. The CDR3 consists of 15 residues. Germline assignment: CDR1 SGHTS and CDR2 YDEGEE. In DNA, the CDR3 is TGTGCCAGCAGCCCAGGACAGGGGGCCACAGATACGCAGTATTTT. Protein sequence: CASSPGQGATDTQYF.

The J gene is TRBJ2-1, the V gene TRBV12-5; D unclear. V was clipped by 4 bases and J by 4 bases, with 5 bases between them. The germline V gene has CDR1 LGHNT and CDR2 FRNRAP. The CDR3 contains 12 residues. CDR3 in amino acids: CASGSVYNEQFF. CDR3 DNA: TGTGCTAGTGGTTCGGTTTACAATGAGCAGTTCTTC.

This clonotype was counted between two and nine times. This chain uses TRBV18 with TRBJ1-2; a weak D match, TRBD1 (5 bases). This CDR3 has 14 residues. The V gene's germline CDR1 is KGHSH and CDR2 LQKENI. The V end lost 2 bases, the J end lost 7 bases, and 14 bases lay between the germline ends. CDR3 protein: CASSPKGASTGYTF. DNA for the CDR3: TGTGCCAGCTCACCAAAAGGGGCTAGCACTGGCTACACCTTC.

This clonotype was seen at least ten times. The V and J genes are TRBV28 and TRBJ1-1, with D unclear. CDR3 length: 13 residues. The germline V and J ends were trimmed by 6 bases and 1 base, with 9 bases remaining between them. In germline, CDR1 is MDHEN, CDR2 SYDVKM. The CDR3 sequence: CASSFVGNTEAFF. The CDR3, as DNA: TGTGCCAGCAGCTTCGTGGGGAACACTGAAGCTTTCTTT.

The J gene is TRBJ2-5, the V gene TRBV29-1, with D maybe TRBD2 (6 bases). Germline V gene sequence: CDR1 SQVTM, CDR2 ANQGSEA. V was cut by 8 bases and J by 2 bases, with 15 bases left in between. The CDR3 sequence is 13 residues long. CDR3 sequence reads: CSHWGAGQETQYF. The DNA of the CDR3 is TGCAGCCACTGGGGCGCGGGGCAAGAGACCCAGTACTTC.

This clonotype was counted ten times or more. The rearrangement uses TRBV6-2 or TRBV6-3 and TRBJ1-1; a weak D match, TRBD1 (5 bases). V lost 6 bases and J 3 bases, leaving 17 bases between the germline ends. CDR1 and CDR2 (germline): MNHEY, SVGEGT. The CDR3 covers 15 residues. The CDR3 nucleotides read TGTGCCAGCAGGGATTCCGCAGGGAAACACACTGAAGCTTTCTTT. This gives the protein CASRDSAGKHTEAFF.

This clonotype was seen ten or more times. The rearrangement uses TRBV7-8 and TRBJ1-5; D uncertain. With 1 base removed from V and 9 bases from J, the gap between germline ends came to 13 bases. The CDR3 contains 14 residues. Per germline, CDR1 SGHVS and CDR2 FQNEAQ. The CDR3 DNA follows: TGTGCCAGCAGCTTAGTGGGGAAAACTTGGCCCCAGCATTTT. Translated: CASSLVGKTWPQHF. Full variable domain (remainder filled in from reference TRBV7-8 and TRBJ1-5): GAGVSQSPRYKVAKRGQDVALRCDPISGHVSLFWYQQALGQGPEFLTYFQNEAQLDKSGLPSDRFFAERPEGSVSTLKIQRTQQEDSAVYLCASSLVGKTWPQHFGDGTRLSIL.

About this clonotype: With a far larger clone one base away, a read error is the likely cause. The chain carries TRBV13 and TRBJ2-1; D could derive from TRBD1 or TRBD2 (5 bases each). The CDR3 has 15 residues. Germline CDR1 and CDR2: PRHDT and FYEKMQ (reference sequence). CDR3 sequence (DNA): TGTGTCAGCAGTGGAACGGCCTTCGGGGCCAATGAGCAGTTCTTC. It encodes CVSSGTAFGANEQFF. The full variable domain, in which reference TRBV13 and TRBJ2-1 provide the parts outside the CDR3, is AAGVIQSPRHLIKEKRETATLKCYPIPRHDTVYWYQQGPGQDPQFLISFYEKMQSDKGSIPDRFSAQQFSDYHSELNMSSLELGDSALYFCVSSGTAFGANEQFFGPGTRLTVL.

This clonotype came up many times. The V and J genes are TRBV7-9 and TRBJ2-7; maybe TRBD1 (6 bases). The CDR3 is 14 residues long. V gave up 1 base and J gave up 5 bases, with 12 bases separating them. Looked up from germline, CDR1 is SEHNR and CDR2 is FQNEAQ (reference sequence). The CDR3 sequence: CASSLVRDTNEQYF. The CDR3 DNA is TGTGCCAGCAGCTTAGTACGGGACACCAACGAGCAGTACTTC.

This clonotype was recorded many times. CDR3 loop: CASRPSGGPSETQYF. CDR3 coding DNA: TGTGCCAGCAGACCGTCCGGGGGGCCGAGTGAGACCCAGTACTTC. V usage is TRBV7-3 and J usage is TRBJ2-5, with a possible D match to TRBD2 (7 bases). V was pared by 6 bases and J by 5 bases, with 19 bases between. Looked up from germline, CDR1 is SGHTA and CDR2 is FQGTGA. The CDR3 totals 15 residues.

This clonotype showed up many times. CDR3 nucleotide sequence: TGTGCCACCAGTGATGGGCCAGGGTCAAACTATGGCTACACCTTC. It codes for CATSDGPGSNYGYTF. J is TRBJ1-2 and V is TRBV24-1; a weak D match, TRBD1 (5 bases). Trimming removed 3 bases at V and 2 bases at J, with 12 bases between. This CDR3 has 15 residues. Germline CDR1 KGHDR, CDR2 SFDVKD.

This clonotype came up many times. The chain employs TRBV5-1 and TRBJ2-7, with D hard to call. The CDR3 length is 13 residues. The V end was cut by 2 bases, the J end by 6 bases, with 12 bases between. Germline V gene lookup returns CDR1 SGHRS and CDR2 YFSETQ. CDR3 DNA: TGCGCCAGCAGCTTCTCCGTAGGCGGCGAGCAGTACTTC. Residues: CASSFSVGGEQYF.

This clonotype came up many times. This chain uses TRBV25-1 with TRBJ2-7; no reliable D call. This CDR3 is built from 13 residues. Trimming stripped 3 bases from V and 3 bases from J, with 9 bases between. The V gene's germline CDR1 is MGHDK and CDR2 SYGVNS. Here the CDR3 DNA reads TGTGCCAGCAGTGACCCCGTGAGCTACGAGCAGTACTTC. Translation gives CASSDPVSYEQYF.

This clonotype was seen many times. V usage is TRBV5-5 and J usage is TRBJ2-7, with D maybe TRBD2 (6 bases). The CDR3 contains 15 residues. Trimming cost V 1 base and J 1 base, with 12 bases left between them. Germline V gene data show CDR1 as SGHKS and CDR2 as YYEKEE (reference sequence). The CDR3: CASSLSGAVSYEQYF. The CDR3 coding sequence is TGTGCCAGCAGCTTGTCGGGAGCAGTTTCCTACGAGCAGTACTTC.

V gene TRBV13 combines with J gene TRBJ2-3; D gene unclear. Trimming shortened V by 5 bases and J by 2 bases, and 5 bases separated the two germline ends. Per the germline V gene, CDR1 is PRHDT and CDR2 is FYEKMQ (reference sequence). This CDR3 region has 12 residues. CDR3 loop: CASSVNTDTQYF. In DNA form, the CDR3 reads TGTGCCAGCAGCGTTAACACAGATACGCAGTATTTT.

This clonotype occurred many times. The chain links TRBV25-1 to TRBJ1-1; no clear D. The CDR3 has 13 residues. The V and J ends lost 4 bases and 1 base respectively, with 7 bases between them. Germline V gene sequence: CDR1 MGHDK, CDR2 SYGVNS. CDR3 in DNA: TGTGCCAGCAGTGTGTCTGAGAACACTGAAGCTTTCTTT. Its translation: CASSVSENTEAFF.

At least ten counts were recorded for this clonotype. V usage is TRBV28 and J usage is TRBJ2-5; 10 nucleotides align to TRBD1. This CDR3 contains 16 residues. Per germline, CDR1 MDHEN and CDR2 SYDVKM. The J segment lost 2 bases and the V segment lost 3 bases, leaving 6 bases of the junction unmatched. Here the CDR3 DNA reads TGTGCCAGCAGTTTGCTAGGGACAGGGGCGCAAGAGACCCAGTACTTC. Translating it yields CASSLLGTGAQETQYF.

This clonotype was detected ten times or more. The chain combines TRBV20-1 with TRBJ1-2; D gene ambiguous. The CDR3 is made up of 14 amino acids. The germline V and J ends were trimmed by 1 base and 7 bases, with 16 bases remaining between them. The germline CDR1 and CDR2 sequences are DFQATT and SNEGSKA (reference sequence). The CDR3 region is CSARVGRAPFGYTF. In nucleotides, the CDR3 is TGCAGTGCTAGAGTGGGGAGGGCCCCCTTTGGCTACACCTTC.

This clonotype was observed a few times. The V and J genes are TRBV5-1 and TRBJ2-1, with 11 bases identical to TRBD1. The CDR3 has 16 residues. Germline CDR1 SGHRS, CDR2 YFSETQ. V was clipped by 6 bases and J by 4 bases; unmatched bases: 9. The CDR3 loop reads CASTTGGTGGYNEQFF. The CDR3 nucleotides are TGCGCCAGCACCACAGGCGGGACAGGGGGATACAATGAGCAGTTCTTC.

Only a few counts were recorded for this clonotype. The rearrangement links TRBV28 to TRBJ2-7; no definite D call. The ends were cut back, 7 bases at V and 1 base at J, with 14 bases in the middle. The CDR3 is 14 amino acids. Germline CDR1 reads MDHEN; CDR2 reads SYDVKM. CDR3 sequence reads: CASTTMVLSYEQYF. The CDR3, as DNA: TGTGCCAGCACCACGATGGTACTGTCCTACGAGCAGTACTTC.